The entry that follows covers one TCR beta chain sequence. In the authors' methods: Estimates of nucleated cell counts were drawn from the amplification of reference gene primers. Sequenced by immunoSEQ multiplex PCR; TCRdb stores in-frame clones only, minus some. V and J calls and clone size are those listed in that table; D and trimming were worked out from the DNA. The sample contains about 240,000 clones, around 90% of which appear only once. These data are taken from a study of blood T cell repertoires in COVID-19. Study-level background: PBMCs, B-cell-depleted T cells, or T cells were the source of the cDNA or gDNA that made up the material.

This CDR3 contains 15 residues. Looked up from germline, CDR1 is SGHRS and CDR2 is YFSETQ. V lost 4 bases and J lost 5; bases outside the gene matches: 7. The receptor's source is a man in his 60s who had recovered from COVID-19. What was sequenced was peripheral blood. The rearrangement uses TRBV5-1 and TRBJ2-2; 8 nucleotides line up with TRBD2. The CDR3, as DNA: TGCGCCAGCAGCGCCGGACTAGCACCGACCGGGGAGCTGTTTTTT. Translation gives CASSAGLAPTGELFF.